What follows describes a single TCR beta chain. Germline CDR1 and CDR2: MNHEY and SMNVEV (reference sequence). The CDR3 covers 13 residues. V was shortened by 5 bases and J by 3 bases, with 11 bases between the two germline ends. Per the original data handling: Reference gene primers were amplified, and this amplification served to estimate nucleated cell counts. Measured with immunoSEQ multiplex PCR; TCRdb has only the in-frame clones, and not every one. Clone size and the V and J calls come from that table; the DNA yielded D and trimming. The sample records about 130,000 clones, roughly 79% being singletons. These data originate in a study of blood T cell repertoires in COVID-19. At the level of the study: Spain, Italy and the United States supplied samples that represented acute and convalescent COVID-19.

Material: peripheral blood. The chain joins TRBV27 to TRBJ2-7; D perhaps matches TRBD1 (5 bases). This clonotype originated in a man of 80 years or more with acute or convalescent COVID-19. This CDR3 reads CASSHRTGYEQYF. In DNA form, the CDR3 reads TGTGCCAGCAGTCACAGGACGGGCTACGAGCAGTACTTC.